Listed here are 27 T cell receptor beta chains from one sample, sequenced in a study of T cell clones after liver transplantation. Repertoires were generated with immunoSEQ multiplex PCR, while TCRdb's copy carries only in-frame clones and drops some. The repertoire holds approximately 68,000 clones, with around 80% as singletons. Sample: CD4+ T cells from blood, taken before liver transplant. The receptors originated from a human donor who received a liver transplant.

This clone has more than one count but fewer than ten. The chain uses TRBV28 and TRBJ2-7; D perhaps matches TRBD2 (6 bases). Trimming shortened V by 6 bases and J by 7 bases, and 16 bases separated the two germline ends. The CDR3 has 13 residues. Germline loops: CDR1 MDHEN, CDR2 SYDVKM. The CDR3: CASSPGTAWEQYF. The CDR3 region has the DNA TGTGCCAGCAGCCCCGGGACTGCCTGGGAGCAGTACTTC.

V is TRBV6-5 and J is TRBJ1-1, with TRBD1 matching 8 bases. The germline gives CDR1 MNHEY, CDR2 SVGAGI. This CDR3 is 16 amino acids long. Unmatched junction bases numbered 7, after V lost 0 bases and J lost 4 bases. The CDR3 loop is CASSYSRRTGSTEAFF. The CDR3 DNA sequence: TGTGCCAGCAGTTACTCGAGGAGGACAGGGAGCACTGAAGCTTTCTTT.

The chain joins TRBV28 to TRBJ2-1, with TRBD2 matching 8 bases. Germline loops: CDR1 MDHEN, CDR2 SYDVKM. There are 14 residues in the CDR3. V shed 6 bases, J shed 5 bases, and the junction held 6 bases outside the gene matches. The CDR3 DNA sequence: TGTGCCAGCAGACAGCGGGAGAGGCACAATGAGCAGTTCTTC. Amino acids: CASRQRERHNEQFF. The complete variable domain, with remaining parts taken from reference TRBV28 and TRBJ2-1, reads DVKVTQSSRYLVKRTGEKVFLECVQDMDHENMFWYRQDPGLGLRLIYFSYDVKMKEKGDIPEGYSVSREKKERFSLILESASTNQTSMYLCASRQRERHNEQFFGPGTRLTVL.

V usage is TRBV28 and J usage is TRBJ1-2; D remains unclear. V was cut by 9 bases and J by 9 bases, with 11 bases left in between. CDR1 is MDHEN and CDR2 is SYDVKM in the germline V gene. The CDR3 is 10 residues long. CDR3 sequence: CASKTSSYTF. CDR3 nucleotides: TGTGCCAGTAAGACTTCCAGCTACACCTTC.

The gene calls are TRBV11-2 and TRBJ2-7; D unresolved. V was pared by 4 bases and J by 7 bases, with 17 bases between. CDR3 size: 14 residues. The germline CDR1 and CDR2 sequences are SGHAT and FQNNGV. CDR3: CASSSRGLGLEQYF. Here the CDR3 DNA reads TGTGCCAGCAGCTCGCGCGGATTAGGGCTAGAGCAGTACTTC.

The chain uses TRBV6-1 and TRBJ1-5; maybe TRBD1 (5 bases). With 6 bases removed from V and 5 bases from J, the gap between germline ends came to 11 bases. Germline V gene lookup returns CDR1 MNHNS and CDR2 SASEGT. This CDR3 is built from 13 residues. CDR3 region: CASSDSSYQPQHF. The CDR3 coding sequence is TGTGCCAGCAGCGACAGCTCCTATCAGCCCCAGCATTTT.

The rearrangement uses TRBV6-1 and TRBJ1-4, with 10 positions matching TRBD1. V lost 4 bases to trimming and J lost 0 bases; unmatched junction nucleotides: 2. This CDR3 spans 16 amino acids. Per germline, CDR1 MNHNS and CDR2 SASEGT. The CDR3 DNA reads as TGTGCCAGCAGTGGGACAGGGGGAGCAACTAATGAAAAACTGTTTTTT. Translated: CASSGTGGATNEKLFF.

In DNA, the CDR3 is TGTGCCAGCAGTGCACAGGGGTATGGCTACACCTTC. The encoded protein is CASSAQGYGYTF. V usage is TRBV6-1 and J usage is TRBJ1-2, with TRBD1 matching 7 bases. Unmatched junction bases numbered 1, after V lost 4 bases and J lost 5 bases. CDR3 length: 12 residues. Germline values: CDR1 MNHNS, CDR2 SASEGT.

The chain recombines TRBV7-2 with TRBJ2-1, with a tentative D call TRBD1 (7 bases). The CDR3 is 14 amino acids. Germline-derived CDR1 and CDR2 are SGHTA and FQGNSA. V dropped 5 bases and J dropped 8 bases, with 16 bases sitting between them. CDR3 protein: CASSPRQGGDEQFF. CDR3 DNA sequence: TGTGCCAGCAGCCCGCGACAGGGAGGTGATGAGCAGTTCTTC.

The chain employs TRBV7-2 and TRBJ2-1, with D possibly being TRBD2 (6 bases). The ends were cut back, 4 bases at V and 0 bases at J, with 16 bases in the middle. The CDR3 has 17 residues. Looked up from germline, CDR1 is SGHTA and CDR2 is FQGNSA. The CDR3 coding sequence is TGTGCCAGCAGCTCTTCTTATAGCGGCACCTCCTACAATGAGCAGTTCTTC. The encoded protein is CASSSSYSGTSYNEQFF.

The chain uses TRBV30 and TRBJ2-1; 8 nucleotides line up with TRBD2. CDR3 length equals 15 residues. The germline CDR1 and CDR2 sequences are GTSNPN and SVGIG (reference sequence). The V and J ends lost 3 bases and 4 bases, in that order; junction bases with no gene match: 8. This CDR3 is CAWSSGTRVYNEQFF. CDR3 bases: TGTGCCTGGAGCTCCGGGACTAGGGTATACAATGAGCAGTTCTTC.

The chain joins TRBV6-6 to TRBJ1-4; TRBD1 agrees at 7 bases. Germline values: CDR1 MNHNY, CDR2 SVGAGI (reference sequence). This CDR3 has 14 residues. V shed 3 bases and J 8 bases; nucleotides not matched to a gene: 6. The CDR3 loop is CASSYDRAREKLFF. The CDR3 region has the DNA TGTGCCAGCAGTTATGACAGGGCCAGGGAAAAACTGTTTTTT.

In its sample, this clone was seen once. The genes are TRBV30 and TRBJ2-1, with 7 bases identical to TRBD2. CDR1 GTSNPN and CDR2 SVGIG come from the germline V gene (reference sequence). After removal of 0 bases from V and 9 bases from J, the junction contained 8 bases not matched to a gene. This CDR3 is 14 amino acids long. CDR3 sequence (DNA): TGTGCCTGGAGTGTTACGGGAGGAACCGGTGAGCAGTTCTTC. Translation gives CAWSVTGGTGEQFF.

The rearrangement uses TRBV7-9 and TRBJ2-7; 9 bases fit TRBD1. Looked up from germline, CDR1 is SEHNR and CDR2 is FQNEAQ (reference sequence). After removal of 6 bases from V and 4 bases from J, the junction contained 7 bases not matched to a gene. This CDR3 spans 14 amino acids. The DNA of the CDR3 is TGTGCCAGCAGTTTGACAGGGGGTAGGTACGAGCAGTACTTC. Protein: CASSLTGGRYEQYF.

The V call is TRBV7-3, the J call TRBJ2-5; D could derive from TRBD1 or TRBD2 (5 bases each). Germline CDR1 SGHTA, CDR2 FQGTGA. V lost 5 bases, J lost 4 bases, and 14 bases lay in between. The CDR3 contains 14 residues. In DNA form, the CDR3 reads TGTGCCAGCAGCCCCGGGACCCCCGGAGAGACCCAGTACTTC. Translated: CASSPGTPGETQYF.

In DNA form, the CDR3 reads TGCGCCAGCAGCCTATTACGGGACAGGGCATCGAATGAGCAGTTCTTC. Its translation: CASSLLRDRASNEQFF. The J gene is TRBJ2-1, the V gene TRBV5-1; 9 bases align to TRBD1. The CDR3 has 16 residues. Germline CDR1 is SGHRS and CDR2 is YFSETQ. The junction had 12 bases not matched to a gene; V was cut back by 4 bases and J by 7 bases.

V and J are TRBV28 and TRBJ1-1; the D is unclear. Germline lookup yields CDR1 MDHEN and CDR2 SYDVKM. This CDR3 contains 15 residues. The V gene lost 2 bases and the J gene lost 0 bases, with 10 bases spanning the gap. The CDR3 region is CASSLEWQMNTEAFF. The CDR3 nucleotides are TGTGCCAGCAGTTTAGAGTGGCAGATGAACACTGAAGCTTTCTTT.

V is TRBV29-1 and J is TRBJ2-7, with TRBD1 as a possible D gene (7 bases). CDR3 length: 14 residues. V was pared by 0 bases and J by 3 bases, with 12 bases between. Germline loops: CDR1 SQVTM, CDR2 ANQGSEA. Written as DNA, the CDR3 is TGCAGCGTTGAAGATCGGGGGACAGACTACGAGCAGTACTTC. It encodes CSVEDRGTDYEQYF.

Points on this clone: Other DNA sequences in the sample encode the same CDR3. The chain carries TRBV28 and TRBJ2-7, with D uncertain. V was cut by 2 bases and J by 2 bases, with 1 base left in between. CDR1 and CDR2 (germline): MDHEN, SYDVKM. The CDR3 runs to 11 residues. DNA of the CDR3: TGTGCCAGCAGTTTAGCCTACGAGCAGTACTTC. It encodes CASSLAYEQYF.

The V gene is TRBV2, the J gene TRBJ2-5; D unresolved. Germline lookup yields CDR1 SNHLY and CDR2 FYNNEI. V was cut by 2 bases and J by 4 bases, with 11 bases left in between. The length of the CDR3 is 14 residues. The CDR3 DNA reads TGTGCCAGCAGTGAACGGCAAGTTACAGAGACCCAGTACTTC. This sequence encodes CASSERQVTETQYF. Full variable domain (missing parts from reference TRBV2 and TRBJ2-5): EPEVTQTPSHQVTQMGQEVILRCVPISNHLYFYWYRQILGQKVEFLVSFYNNEISEKSEIFDDQFSVERPDGSNFTLKIRSTKLEDSAMYFCASSERQVTETQYFGPGTRLLVL.

The rearrangement uses TRBV6-6 and TRBJ1-5, with D maybe TRBD1 (5 bases). The CDR3 extends over 14 amino acids. V was cut by 6 bases and J by 4 bases, with 13 bases left in between. CDR1 is MNHNY, CDR2 SVGAGI, per germline (reference sequence). In DNA form, the CDR3 reads TGTGCCAGCAGAAAGGACCGGGGGAATCAGCCCCAGCATTTT. Its protein is CASRKDRGNQPQHF.

V usage is TRBV5-1 and J usage is TRBJ2-5, with no clear D. The germline V and J ends were trimmed by 1 base and 2 bases, with 9 bases remaining between them. The CDR3 length is 14 residues. In germline, CDR1 is SGHRS, CDR2 YFSETQ. The CDR3 is CASSLRQYQETQYF. The DNA of the CDR3 is TGCGCCAGCAGCTTGAGGCAGTATCAAGAGACCCAGTACTTC. Full variable domain (remainder filled in from reference TRBV5-1 and TRBJ2-5): KAGVTQTPRYLIKTRGQQVTLSCSPISGHRSVSWYQQTPGQGLQFLFEYFSETQRNKGNFPGRFSGRQFSNSRSEMNVSTLELGDSALYLCASSLRQYQETQYFGPGTRLLVL.

This chain links TRBV18 with TRBJ1-2; 9 nucleotides match TRBD1. CDR1 is KGHSH and CDR2 is LQKENI in the germline V gene. V was clipped by 8 bases and J by 1 base; unmatched bases: 5. The CDR3 covers 14 residues. The CDR3 region is CASADRGDNYGYTF. For the CDR3, the DNA is TGTGCCAGCGCGGACAGGGGCGATAACTATGGCTACACCTTC.

This sequence joins TRBV6-1 and TRBJ1-1; TRBD1 agrees at 7 bases. Germline V gene data show CDR1 as MNHNS and CDR2 as SASEGT. After removal of 7 bases from V and 3 bases from J, the junction contained 11 bases not matched to a gene. The CDR3 is 15 residues long. CDR3 region: CASTQSTGRHTEAFF. The CDR3 region has the DNA TGTGCCAGCACCCAATCGACAGGGCGACACACTGAAGCTTTCTTT.

V and J are TRBV10-3 and TRBJ2-7; D is unresolved. Germline V CDR1 and CDR2: ENHRY, SYGVKD. V shed 4 bases and J shed 6 bases, with 13 bases lying between them. This CDR3 has 13 residues. For the CDR3, the DNA is TGTGCCATCAGTGGCGGACCTCGACTCGAGCAGTACTTC. This gives the protein CAISGGPRLEQYF.

This clone was counted a single time. This chain joins TRBV23-1 and TRBJ1-1; TRBD1 aligns across 7 bases. TRBV23-1 is annotated as an ORF whose role is uncertain. This CDR3 comprises 17 residues. The V segment lost 0 bases and the J segment 1 base; nucleotides outside the gene matches: 8. The CDR3 DNA follows: TGCGCCAGCAGTCAATCGGCCCCGGACAGGCCGAACACTGAAGCTTTCTTT. Its protein is CASSQSAPDRPNTEAFF.

The rearrangement uses TRBV7-8 and TRBJ1-4, with a possible D match to TRBD1 (5 bases). This CDR3 is 14 amino acids long. CDR1 and CDR2 from the germline V gene are SGHVS and FQNEAQ. V lost 6 bases, J lost 8 bases, and 16 bases lay in between. The CDR3 coding sequence is TGTGCCAGCAGTCCCCGGGGGGTAGGCGAAAAACTGTTTTTT. Translation: CASSPRGVGEKLFF.